The 11 T cell receptor beta chains below come from one sample, sequenced in a study of memory CD4+ T cells and cytomegalovirus serostatus. The table came from immunoSEQ multiplex PCR; TCRdb's copy has only in-frame clones and leaves some out. Of some 44,000 clones listed, over 75% were seen once; the top ten hold about 0.6%. Single viable CD3+CD4+CD8-CD45RO+ cells were sorted as the memory CD4+ T cells. Source material: memory CD4+ T cells from blood. The receptors derive from an adult in good health and CMV-seronegative.

The gene calls are TRBV7-9 and TRBJ1-4; D possibly corresponds to TRBD1 (5 bases). Trimming took 1 base from V and 8 from J, leaving 17 bases between them. Germline V gives CDR1 SEHNR, CDR2 FQNEAQ (reference sequence). The CDR3 runs to 16 residues. The CDR3 region has the DNA TGTGCCAGCAGCTTAGATTCCGGGACGGGTACGGAAAAACTGTTTTTT. It codes for CASSLDSGTGTEKLFF.

The chain combines TRBV18 with TRBJ1-1; 7 bases agree with TRBD1. J lost 2 bases, V lost 8 bases, and 2 bases had no gene match. Germline V gene data show CDR1 as KGHSH and CDR2 as LQKENI. The CDR3 length is 12 residues. The CDR3 DNA follows: TGTGCCAGCGACAGGGCTAACACTGAAGCTTTCTTT. Translating gives CASDRANTEAFF.

CDR3 loop: CASSPGVRGNTIYF. The CDR3 DNA sequence: TGTGCCAGCAGTCCAGGGGTTCGAGGAAACACCATATATTTT. V usage is TRBV28 and J usage is TRBJ1-3, with D possibly matching TRBD1 (6 bases). V was pared by 5 bases and J by 4 bases, with 12 bases between. CDR3 length: 14 amino acids. Germline loops: CDR1 MDHEN, CDR2 SYDVKM.

This chain joins TRBV4-2 and TRBJ2-2; TRBD1 matches at 8 bases. The junction had 4 bases not matched to a gene; V was cut back by 0 bases and J by 4 bases. The CDR3 length is 16 residues. The germline V gene encodes CDR1 LGHNA and CDR2 YNFKEQ. The CDR3 loop is CASSQDRTGSTGELFF. Here the CDR3 DNA reads TGTGCCAGCAGCCAAGACCGGACAGGGAGCACCGGGGAGCTGTTTTTT.

The CDR3 loop reads CASSTGTGENEQFF. CDR3 DNA: TGTGCCAGCAGTACGGGGACAGGGGAGAATGAGCAGTTCTTC. The chain couples TRBV6-5 to TRBJ2-1; the match to TRBD1 covers 10 bases. Per the germline V gene, CDR1 is MNHEY and CDR2 is SVGAGI. Trimming removed 5 bases from V and 7 bases from J; junction bases left unmatched: 5. This CDR3 contains 14 residues.

The chain is built from TRBV10-3 and TRBJ1-5; D may be TRBD1 (6 bases). The germline V and J ends were trimmed by 3 bases and 1 base, with 16 bases remaining between them. Looked up from germline, CDR1 is ENHRY and CDR2 is SYGVKD. The CDR3 has 17 residues. CDR3 sequence: CAISDFMGGRSNQPQHF. The CDR3 nucleotides are TGTGCCATCAGTGATTTCATGGGGGGCAGGAGCAATCAGCCCCAGCATTTT.

This clone was observed once. The V and J genes are TRBV5-1 and TRBJ2-7; perhaps TRBD2 as D (6 bases). Germline assignment: CDR1 SGHRS and CDR2 YFSETQ. V lost 3 bases to trimming and J lost 0 bases, with 22 bases between them. This CDR3 region has 18 residues. This CDR3 reads CASSYGSGPPRSSYEQYF. DNA for the CDR3: TGCGCCAGCAGCTACGGTAGCGGACCTCCGAGGAGCTCCTACGAGCAGTACTTC.

This chain joins TRBV4-1 and TRBJ1-2; no firm D call. The germline V gene has CDR1 MGHRA and CDR2 YSYEKL. V was cut by 0 bases and J by 8 bases, with 10 bases left in between. The CDR3 has 13 residues. The CDR3 DNA follows: TGCGCCAGCAGCCAAGAAAGGACCTCCGGCTACACCTTC. The encoded protein is CASSQERTSGYTF.

The V and J genes are TRBV7-2 and TRBJ2-1; D is unresolved. The CDR3 sequence is 15 residues long. Germline V gene data show CDR1 as SGHTA and CDR2 as FQGNSA. Trimming removed 5 bases at V and 3 bases at J, with 14 bases between. DNA for the CDR3: TGTGCCAGCAGCCGTAGATCCGCCGACTACAATGAGCAGTTCTTC. It specifies CASSRRSADYNEQFF. The full variable domain, rest sourced from reference TRBV7-2 and TRBJ2-1, is GAGVSQSPSNKVTEKGKDVELRCDPISGHTALYWYRQSLGQGLEFLIYFQGNSAPDKSGLPSDRFSAERTGGSVSTLTIQRTQQEDSAVYLCASSRRSADYNEQFFGPGTRLTVL.

The rearrangement links TRBV6-6 to TRBJ1-1, with D possibly TRBD1 on 5 matching bases. This CDR3 has 15 residues. The V end was cut by 2 bases, the J end by 3 bases, with 13 bases between. Germline V gene lookup returns CDR1 MNHNY and CDR2 SVGAGI (reference sequence). The CDR3 nucleotides are TGTGCCAGCAGTTACCCCTACGGAGGGGACACTGAAGCTTTCTTT. Its protein product is CASSYPYGGDTEAFF.

The V gene is TRBV19, the J gene TRBJ2-5; 9 positions agree with TRBD1. Germline V CDR1 and CDR2: LNHDA, SQIVND (reference sequence). The CDR3 has 15 amino acids. V lost 6 bases to trimming and J lost 5 bases; unmatched junction nucleotides: 10. CDR3 nucleotide sequence: TGTGCCAGTAGCTCCTCGGGACAGGGTATCGAGACCCAGTACTTC. It specifies CASSSSGQGIETQYF.